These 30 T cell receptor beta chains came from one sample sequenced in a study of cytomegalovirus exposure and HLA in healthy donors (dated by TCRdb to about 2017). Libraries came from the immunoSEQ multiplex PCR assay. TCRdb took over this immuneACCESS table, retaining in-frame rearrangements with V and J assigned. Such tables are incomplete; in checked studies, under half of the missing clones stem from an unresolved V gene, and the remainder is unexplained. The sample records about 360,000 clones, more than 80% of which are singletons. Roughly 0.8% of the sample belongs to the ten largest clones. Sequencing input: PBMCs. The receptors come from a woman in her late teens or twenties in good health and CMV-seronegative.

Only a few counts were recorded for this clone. The CDR3 sequence is CASSQRRLEGYTF. CDR3 nucleotides: TGTGCCAGCAGCCAACGAAGGCTAGAAGGCTACACCTTC. The chain joins TRBV4-2 to TRBJ1-2; D remains ambiguous. The germline V gene encodes CDR1 LGHNA and CDR2 YNFKEQ. The CDR3 consists of 13 residues. Trimming stripped 2 bases from V and 8 bases from J, with 12 bases between.

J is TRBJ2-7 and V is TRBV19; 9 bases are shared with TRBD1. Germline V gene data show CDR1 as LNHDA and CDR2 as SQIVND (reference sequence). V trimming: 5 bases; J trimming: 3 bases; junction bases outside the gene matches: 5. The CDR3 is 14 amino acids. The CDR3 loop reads CASSPQTGGYEQYF. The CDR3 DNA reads TGTGCCAGTAGTCCGCAGACAGGGGGCTACGAGCAGTACTTC. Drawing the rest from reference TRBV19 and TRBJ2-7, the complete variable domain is DGGITQSPKYLFRKEGQNVTLSCEQNLNHDAMYWYRQDPGQGLRLIYYSQIVNDFQKGDIAEGYSVSREKKESFPLTVTSAQKNPTAFYLCASSPQTGGYEQYFGPGTRLTVT.

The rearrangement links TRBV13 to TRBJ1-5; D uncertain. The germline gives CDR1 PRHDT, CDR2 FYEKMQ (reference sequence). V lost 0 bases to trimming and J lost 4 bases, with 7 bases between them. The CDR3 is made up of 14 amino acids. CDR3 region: CASSLGVRNQPQHF. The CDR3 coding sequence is TGTGCCAGCAGCTTAGGGGTGAGGAATCAGCCCCAGCATTTT.

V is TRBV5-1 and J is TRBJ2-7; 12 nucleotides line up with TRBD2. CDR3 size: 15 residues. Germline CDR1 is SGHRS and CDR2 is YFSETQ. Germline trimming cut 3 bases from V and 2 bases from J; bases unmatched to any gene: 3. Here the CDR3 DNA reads TGCGCCAGCAGCTGGGGACTAGCGGGCCCCTACGAGCAGTACTTC. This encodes CASSWGLAGPYEQYF.

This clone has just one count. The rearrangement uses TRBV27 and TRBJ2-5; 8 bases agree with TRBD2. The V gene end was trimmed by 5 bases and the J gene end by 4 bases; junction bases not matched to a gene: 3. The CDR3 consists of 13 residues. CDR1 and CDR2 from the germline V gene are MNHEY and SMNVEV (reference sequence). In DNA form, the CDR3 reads TGTGCCAGCAGTCAGCGGGAGAGAGAGACCCAGTACTTC. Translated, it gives CASSQRERETQYF.

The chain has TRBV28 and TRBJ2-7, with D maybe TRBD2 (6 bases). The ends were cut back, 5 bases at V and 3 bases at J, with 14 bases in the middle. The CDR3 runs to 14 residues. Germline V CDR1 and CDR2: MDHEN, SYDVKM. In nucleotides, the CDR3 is TGTGCCAGCAGTCCAAGGGACGGGAGCTACGAGCAGTACTTC. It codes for CASSPRDGSYEQYF.

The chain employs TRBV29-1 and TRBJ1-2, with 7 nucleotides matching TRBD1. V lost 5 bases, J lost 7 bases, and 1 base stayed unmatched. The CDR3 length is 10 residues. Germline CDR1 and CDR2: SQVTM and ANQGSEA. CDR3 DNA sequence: TGCAGCGTTCAGGGGGTTGGCTACACCTTC. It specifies CSVQGVGYTF.

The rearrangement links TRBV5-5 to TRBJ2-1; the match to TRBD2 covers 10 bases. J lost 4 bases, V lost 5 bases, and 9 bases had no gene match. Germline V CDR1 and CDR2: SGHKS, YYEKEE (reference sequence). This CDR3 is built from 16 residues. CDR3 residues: CASSPQREGGYNEQFF. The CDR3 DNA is TGTGCCAGCAGTCCCCAGCGGGAGGGAGGATACAATGAGCAGTTCTTC.

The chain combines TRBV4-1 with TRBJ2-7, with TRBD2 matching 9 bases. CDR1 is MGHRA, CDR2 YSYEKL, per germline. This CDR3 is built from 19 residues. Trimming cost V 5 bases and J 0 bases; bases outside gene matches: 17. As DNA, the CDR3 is TGCGCCAGCAGCTCAATCGTCCTCGGGGCGGGAGGGCTCTCCTACGAGCAGTACTTC. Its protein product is CASSSIVLGAGGLSYEQYF.

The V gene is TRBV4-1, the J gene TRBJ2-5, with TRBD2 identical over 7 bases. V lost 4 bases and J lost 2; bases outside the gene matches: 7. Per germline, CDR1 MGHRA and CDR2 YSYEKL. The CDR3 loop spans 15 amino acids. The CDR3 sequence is CASSLGGTAQETQYF. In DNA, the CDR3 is TGCGCCAGCAGCCTGGGAGGGACGGCTCAAGAGACCCAGTACTTC.

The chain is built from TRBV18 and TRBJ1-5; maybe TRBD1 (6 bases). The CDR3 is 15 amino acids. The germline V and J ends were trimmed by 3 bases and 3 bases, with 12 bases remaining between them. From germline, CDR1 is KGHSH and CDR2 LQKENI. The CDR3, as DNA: TGTGCCAGCTCACCTTTAGGGGACATCAATCAGCCCCAGCATTTT. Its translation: CASSPLGDINQPQHF. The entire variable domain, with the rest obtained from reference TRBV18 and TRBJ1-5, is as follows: NAGVMQNPRHLVRRRGQEARLRCSPMKGHSHVYWYRQLPEEGLKFMVYLQKENIIDESGMPKERFSAEFPKEGPSILRIQQVVRGDSAAYFCASSPLGDINQPQHFGDGTRLSIL.

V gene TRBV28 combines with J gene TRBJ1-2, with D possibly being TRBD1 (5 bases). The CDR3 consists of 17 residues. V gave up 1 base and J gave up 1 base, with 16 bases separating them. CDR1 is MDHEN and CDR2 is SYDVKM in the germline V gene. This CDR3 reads CASSLLAGEEDNYGYTF. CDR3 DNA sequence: TGTGCCAGCAGTTTATTAGCGGGGGAGGAGGATAACTATGGCTACACCTTC.

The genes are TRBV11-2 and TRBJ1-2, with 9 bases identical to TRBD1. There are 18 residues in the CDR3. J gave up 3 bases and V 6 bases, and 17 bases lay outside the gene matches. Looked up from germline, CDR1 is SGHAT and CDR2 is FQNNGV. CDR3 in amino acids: CASRLWPRDRESDYGYTF. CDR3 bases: TGTGCCAGCAGGCTATGGCCCCGGGACAGGGAGTCGGACTATGGCTACACCTTC. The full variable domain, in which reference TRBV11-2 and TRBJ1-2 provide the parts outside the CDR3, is EAGVAQSPRYKIIEKRQSVAFWCNPISGHATLYWYQQILGQGPKLLIQFQNNGVVDDSQLPKDRFSAERLKGVDSTLKIQPAKLEDSAVYLCASRLWPRDRESDYGYTFGSGTRLTVV.

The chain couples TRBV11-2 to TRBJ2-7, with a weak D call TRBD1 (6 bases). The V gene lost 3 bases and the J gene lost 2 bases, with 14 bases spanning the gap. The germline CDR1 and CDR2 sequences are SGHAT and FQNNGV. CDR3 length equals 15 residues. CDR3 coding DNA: TGTGCCAGCAGCTTCCTACAGGGCAGGACCTACGAGCAGTACTTC. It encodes CASSFLQGRTYEQYF. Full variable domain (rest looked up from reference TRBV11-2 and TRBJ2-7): EAGVAQSPRYKIIEKRQSVAFWCNPISGHATLYWYQQILGQGPKLLIQFQNNGVVDDSQLPKDRFSAERLKGVDSTLKIQPAKLEDSAVYLCASSFLQGRTYEQYFGPGTRLTVT.

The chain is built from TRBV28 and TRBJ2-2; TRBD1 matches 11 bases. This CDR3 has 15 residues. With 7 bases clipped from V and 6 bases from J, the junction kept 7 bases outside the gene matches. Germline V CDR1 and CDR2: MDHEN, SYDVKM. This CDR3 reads CASTGTGGTPGELFF. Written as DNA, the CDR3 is TGTGCCAGCACGGGGACAGGGGGTACCCCCGGGGAGCTGTTTTTT.

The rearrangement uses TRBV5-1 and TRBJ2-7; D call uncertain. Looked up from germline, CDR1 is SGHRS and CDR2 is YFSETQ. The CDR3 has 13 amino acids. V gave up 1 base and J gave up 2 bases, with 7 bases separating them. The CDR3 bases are TGCGCCAGCAGCTTGACAGCTACCTACGAGCAGTACTTC. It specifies CASSLTATYEQYF.

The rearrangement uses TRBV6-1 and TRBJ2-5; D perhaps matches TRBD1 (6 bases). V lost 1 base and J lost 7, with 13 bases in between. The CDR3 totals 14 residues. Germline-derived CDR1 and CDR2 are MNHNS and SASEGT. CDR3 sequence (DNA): TGTGCCAGCAGTGAAGGCAGGGGACGGGGGACCCAGTACTTC. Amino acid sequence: CASSEGRGRGTQYF.

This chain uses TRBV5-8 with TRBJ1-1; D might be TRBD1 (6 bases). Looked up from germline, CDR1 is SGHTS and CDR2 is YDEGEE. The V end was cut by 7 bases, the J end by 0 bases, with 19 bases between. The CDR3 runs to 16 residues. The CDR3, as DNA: TGTGCCAGCGTAAAGGGGGTTGGTCTCATGAACACTGAAGCTTTCTTT. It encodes CASVKGVGLMNTEAFF.

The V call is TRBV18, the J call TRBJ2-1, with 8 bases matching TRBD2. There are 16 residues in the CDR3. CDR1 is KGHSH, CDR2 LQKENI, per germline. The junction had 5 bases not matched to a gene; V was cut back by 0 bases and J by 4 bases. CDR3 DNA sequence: TGTGCCAGCTCACCACCCACTAGCGGAGGTTACAATGAGCAGTTCTTC. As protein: CASSPPTSGGYNEQFF.

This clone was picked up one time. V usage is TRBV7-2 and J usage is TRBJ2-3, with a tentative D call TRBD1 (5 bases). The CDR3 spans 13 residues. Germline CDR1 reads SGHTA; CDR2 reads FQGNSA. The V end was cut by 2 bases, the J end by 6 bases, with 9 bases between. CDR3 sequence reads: CASSLSGWDTQYF. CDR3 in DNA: TGTGCCAGCAGCTTATCAGGGTGGGATACGCAGTATTTT.

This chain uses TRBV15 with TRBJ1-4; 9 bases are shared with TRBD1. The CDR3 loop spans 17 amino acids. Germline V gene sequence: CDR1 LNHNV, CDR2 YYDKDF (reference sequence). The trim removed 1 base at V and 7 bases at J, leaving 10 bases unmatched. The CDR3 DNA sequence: TGTGCCACCAGCAGAGGGCCTTTACAGGGGGCCGGTGAAAAACTGTTTTTT. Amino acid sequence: CATSRGPLQGAGEKLFF.

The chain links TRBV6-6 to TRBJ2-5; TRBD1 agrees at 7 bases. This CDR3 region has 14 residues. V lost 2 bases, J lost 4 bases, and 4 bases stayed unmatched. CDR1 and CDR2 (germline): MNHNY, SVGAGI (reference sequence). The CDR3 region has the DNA TGTGCCAGCAGTTACACAGGGGTGGGAGAGACCCAGTACTTC. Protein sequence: CASSYTGVGETQYF.

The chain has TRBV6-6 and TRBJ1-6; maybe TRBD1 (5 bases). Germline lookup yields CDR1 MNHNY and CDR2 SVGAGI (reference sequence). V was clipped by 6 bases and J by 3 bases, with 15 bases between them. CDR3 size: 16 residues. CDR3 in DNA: TGTGCCAGCAGGCAACTGCAGGGTGGCTATAATTCACCCCTCCACTTT. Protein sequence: CASRQLQGGYNSPLHF.

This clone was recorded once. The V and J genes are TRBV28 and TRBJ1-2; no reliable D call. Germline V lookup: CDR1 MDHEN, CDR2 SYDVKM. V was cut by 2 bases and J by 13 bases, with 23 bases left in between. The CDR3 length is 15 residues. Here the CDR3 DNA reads TGTGCCAGCAGTTTAGGGCAAGTGGACTCTGGAGCTAGCACCTTC. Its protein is CASSLGQVDSGASTF.

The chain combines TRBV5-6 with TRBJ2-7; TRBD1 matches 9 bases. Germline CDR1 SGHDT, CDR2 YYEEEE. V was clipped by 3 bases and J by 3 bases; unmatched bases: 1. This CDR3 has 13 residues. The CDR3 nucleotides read TGTGCCAGCAGCTCGGACAGGGGCTACGAGCAGTACTTC. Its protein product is CASSSDRGYEQYF.

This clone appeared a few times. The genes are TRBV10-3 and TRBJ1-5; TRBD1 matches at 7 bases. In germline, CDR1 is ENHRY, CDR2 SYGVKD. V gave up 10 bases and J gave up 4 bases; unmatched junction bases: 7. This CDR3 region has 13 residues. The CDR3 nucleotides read TGTGCCACCTCGACAGGGCAGAATCAGCCCCAGCATTTT. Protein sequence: CATSTGQNQPQHF.

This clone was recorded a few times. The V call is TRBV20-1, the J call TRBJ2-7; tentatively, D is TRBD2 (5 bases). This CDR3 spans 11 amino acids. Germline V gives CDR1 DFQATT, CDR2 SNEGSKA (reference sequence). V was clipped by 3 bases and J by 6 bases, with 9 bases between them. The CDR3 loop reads CSASWGVEQYF. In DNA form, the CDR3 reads TGCAGTGCTAGTTGGGGAGTCGAGCAGTACTTC.

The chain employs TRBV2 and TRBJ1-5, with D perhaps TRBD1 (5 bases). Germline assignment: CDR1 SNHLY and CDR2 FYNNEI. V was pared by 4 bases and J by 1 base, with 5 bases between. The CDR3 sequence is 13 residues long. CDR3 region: CASSGTSNQPQHF. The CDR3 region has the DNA TGTGCCAGCAGTGGGACAAGCAATCAGCCCCAGCATTTT.

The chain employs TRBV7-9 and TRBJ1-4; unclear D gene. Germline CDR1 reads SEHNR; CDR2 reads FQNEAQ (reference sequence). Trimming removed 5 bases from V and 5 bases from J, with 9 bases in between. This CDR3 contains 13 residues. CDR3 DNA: TGTGCCAGCAGCACCCGAGTCAATGAAAAACTGTTTTTT. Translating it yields CASSTRVNEKLFF.

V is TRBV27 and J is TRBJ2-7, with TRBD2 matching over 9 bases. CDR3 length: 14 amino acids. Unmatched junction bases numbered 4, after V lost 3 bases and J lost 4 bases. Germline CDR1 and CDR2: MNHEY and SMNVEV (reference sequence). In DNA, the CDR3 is TGTGCCAGCAGTTTCGGCGGGAGGGTTTACGAGCAGTACTTC. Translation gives CASSFGGRVYEQYF.